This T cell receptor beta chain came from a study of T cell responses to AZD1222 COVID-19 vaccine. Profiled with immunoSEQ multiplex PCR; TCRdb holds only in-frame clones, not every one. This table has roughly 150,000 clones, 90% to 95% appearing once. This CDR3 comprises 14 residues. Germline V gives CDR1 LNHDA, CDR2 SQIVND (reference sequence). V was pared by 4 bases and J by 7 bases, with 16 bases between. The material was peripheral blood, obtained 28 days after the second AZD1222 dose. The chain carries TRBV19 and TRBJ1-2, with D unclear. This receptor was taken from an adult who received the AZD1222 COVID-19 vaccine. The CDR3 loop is CASSTHGPGSGYTF. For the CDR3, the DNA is TGTGCCAGTAGTACGCATGGACCCGGCAGTGGCTACACCTTC.